These 25 T cell receptor beta chains originate from one sample sequenced in a study of cytomegalovirus exposure and HLA in healthy donors. The protocol was immunoSEQ multiplex PCR, while the TCRdb copy is restricted to in-frame clones and leaves out a portion. The sample holds around 170,000 clones, about 85% seen once. Input material: PBMCs. All receptors derive from a man in his late teens or twenties in good health and CMV-seropositive.

The rearrangement uses TRBV9 and TRBJ1-5; the D is unclear. CDR1 and CDR2 from the germline V gene are SGDLS and YYNGEE. The CDR3 totals 16 residues. V was clipped by 0 bases and J by 6 bases, with 16 bases between them. The CDR3 DNA reads as TGTGCCAGCAGCGTAGCCTCGGCCATGGGGAGTCAGCCCCAGCATTTT. Translating it yields CASSVASAMGSQPQHF.

The CDR3 loop reads CASGMTGIDGYTF. In DNA form, the CDR3 reads TGTGCCAGCGGGATGACAGGAATAGACGGCTACACCTTC. The chain carries TRBV7-9 and TRBJ1-2; a weak D match, TRBD1 (6 bases). Germline lookup yields CDR1 SEHNR and CDR2 FQNEAQ (reference sequence). The germline V and J ends were trimmed by 8 bases and 8 bases, with 18 bases remaining between them. The CDR3 runs to 13 residues.

This clone turned up a few times. The chain has TRBV4-1 and TRBJ1-5; 7 bases line up with TRBD1. Germline V gene lookup returns CDR1 MGHRA and CDR2 YSYEKL. V lost 5 bases to trimming and J lost 1 base; unmatched junction nucleotides: 8. The CDR3 is 16 residues long. CDR3 sequence (DNA): TGCGCCAGCAGCTCCCCTGAAGGGGGCAGCAATCAGCCCCAGCATTTT. This encodes CASSSPEGGSNQPQHF.

The V gene is TRBV19, the J gene TRBJ2-1; weak D call: TRBD2 (6 bases). V dropped 8 bases and J dropped 1 base, with 18 bases sitting between them. The CDR3 consists of 16 residues. The germline gives CDR1 LNHDA, CDR2 SQIVND (reference sequence). The CDR3 coding sequence is TGTGCCAGTGCGCTGCAGCGGGCCGGTTCCTACAATGAGCAGTTCTTC. Encoded protein: CASALQRAGSYNEQFF.

Comments on this clone: Different DNA sequences within this sample yield the same CDR3. V is TRBV11-2 and J is TRBJ2-7; maybe TRBD1 (5 bases). The CDR3 consists of 13 residues. V was trimmed by 1 base and J by 3 bases, leaving 7 bases between them. Germline V gene sequence: CDR1 SGHAT, CDR2 FQNNGV. CDR3 residues: CASSLGGSYEQYF. Here the CDR3 DNA reads TGTGCCAGCAGCTTAGGGGGCAGCTACGAGCAGTACTTC.

The rearrangement uses TRBV9 and TRBJ2-6, with D uncertain. V lost 0 bases and J lost 1, with 5 bases in between. CDR3 size: 15 residues. The V gene's germline CDR1 is SGDLS and CDR2 YYNGEE. The CDR3 DNA sequence: TGTGCCAGCAGCGTAGAGACTTCTGGGGCCAACGTCCTGACTTTC. Its protein is CASSVETSGANVLTF.

This chain connects TRBV4-1 to TRBJ2-2; a weak D match, TRBD2 (5 bases). The CDR3 loop spans 16 amino acids. V lost 3 bases to trimming and J lost 0 bases, with 11 bases between them. Germline V gene lookup returns CDR1 MGHRA and CDR2 YSYEKL. The CDR3 DNA follows: TGCGCCAGCAGCCATTCGGGGATCACGAACACCGGGGAGCTGTTTTTT. Translated: CASSHSGITNTGELFF.

The chain is built from TRBV19 and TRBJ1-2, with TRBD1 matching over 8 bases. The germline V gene has CDR1 LNHDA and CDR2 SQIVND (reference sequence). Germline trimming cut 5 bases from V and 4 bases from J; bases unmatched to any gene: 6. The CDR3 runs to 14 residues. The CDR3 here is CASSGGQGVYGYTF. The CDR3 DNA follows: TGTGCCAGTAGTGGAGGACAGGGCGTCTATGGCTACACCTTC.

The chain couples TRBV7-2 to TRBJ2-5, with 8 bases fitting TRBD2. CDR1 is SGHTA, CDR2 FQGNSA, per germline. The CDR3 runs 14 residues. V was pared by 3 bases and J by 4 bases, with 4 bases of the junction left unmatched. The CDR3 DNA sequence: TGTGCCAGCAGCTTGTTAGCGGGGCGAGAGACCCAGTACTTC. Its protein product is CASSLLAGRETQYF.

This clone was seen once. The J gene is TRBJ1-5, the V gene TRBV12-5, with TRBD1 identical over 9 bases. The CDR3 runs to 14 residues. With 6 bases clipped from V and 6 bases from J, the junction kept 6 bases outside the gene matches. Looked up from germline, CDR1 is LGHNT and CDR2 is FRNRAP. CDR3 region: CASGQTGGSQPQHF. CDR3 coding DNA: TGTGCTAGTGGCCAGACAGGGGGTAGTCAGCCCCAGCATTTT.

On this clone itself: The sample has other DNA sequences that encode this CDR3 too. This sequence joins TRBV4-1 and TRBJ2-2; D is perhaps TRBD2 (6 bases). V was trimmed by 1 base and J by 5 bases, leaving 8 bases between them. This CDR3 region has 14 residues. Germline loops: CDR1 MGHRA, CDR2 YSYEKL. CDR3 region: CASSQVGGTGELFF. CDR3 DNA: TGCGCCAGCAGCCAAGTCGGAGGGACCGGGGAGCTGTTTTTT.

This chain uses TRBV29-1 with TRBJ2-7; 7 nucleotides line up with TRBD1. Per germline, CDR1 SQVTM and CDR2 ANQGSEA. This CDR3 is built from 13 residues. The V and J ends lost 7 bases and 1 base, in that order; junction bases with no gene match: 7. The CDR3 nucleotides read TGCAGCGGCTCAGGGGGTAGGTCCTACGAGCAGTACTTC. Residues: CSGSGGRSYEQYF.

The chain links TRBV27 to TRBJ2-7; D unresolved. The length of the CDR3 is 11 residues. CDR1 MNHEY and CDR2 SMNVEV come from the germline V gene (reference sequence). V was pared by 7 bases and J by 5 bases, with 9 bases between. The CDR3 bases are TGTGCCAGCATGTGGGCGCACGAGCAGTACTTC. It specifies CASMWAHEQYF.

The rearrangement links TRBV9 to TRBJ1-1, with D unclear. V was trimmed by 0 bases and J by 3 bases, leaving 12 bases between them. Germline V gene lookup returns CDR1 SGDLS and CDR2 YYNGEE. CDR3 size: 15 residues. The CDR3: CASSVETITYTEAFF. CDR3 bases: TGTGCCAGCAGCGTAGAGACAATTACGTACACTGAAGCTTTCTTT.

This chain joins TRBV7-9 and TRBJ2-2, with a weak D call TRBD1 (6 bases). Germline V CDR1 and CDR2: SEHNR, FQNEAQ (reference sequence). The CDR3 totals 15 residues. V lost 5 bases and J 4 bases, leaving 14 bases between the germline ends. DNA for the CDR3: TGTGCCAGCAGCCGCAACGGACAGCTCACCGGGGAGCTGTTTTTT. The encoded protein is CASSRNGQLTGELFF. The whole variable domain, filled in from reference TRBV7-9 and TRBJ2-2, reads DTGVSQNPRHKITKRGQNVTFRCDPISEHNRLYWYRQTLGQGPEFLTYFQNEAQLEKSRLLSDRFSAERPKGSFSTLEIQRTEQGDSAMYLCASSRNGQLTGELFFGEGSRLTVL.

The rearrangement uses TRBV7-3 and TRBJ2-3, with a tentative D call TRBD2 (5 bases). Between the trimmed V and J ends, which lost 5 bases and 2 bases, there was a span of 20 bases. This CDR3 is built from 17 residues. CDR1 is SGHTA and CDR2 is FQGTGA in the germline V gene. The CDR3 nucleotides are TGTGCCAGCAGCAAGACCGAGAGGGCCCGATTCACAGATACGCAGTATTTT. Its translation is CASSKTERARFTDTQYF. The full variable domain, its missing parts supplied by reference TRBV7-3 and TRBJ2-3, is GAGVSQTPSNKVTEKGKYVELRCDPISGHTALYWYRQSLGQGPEFLIYFQGTGAADDSGLPNDRFFAVRPEGSVSTLKIQRTERGDSAVYLCASSKTERARFTDTQYFGPGTRLTVL.

This chain joins TRBV19 and TRBJ1-5; 8 bases line up with TRBD1. The germline CDR1 and CDR2 sequences are LNHDA and SQIVND (reference sequence). The V segment lost 2 bases and the J segment 5 bases; nucleotides outside the gene matches: 2. This CDR3 contains 14 residues. In DNA, the CDR3 is TGTGCCAGTAGTATATCAGGGGGCGATCAGCCCCAGCATTTT. This gives the protein CASSISGGDQPQHF.

The chain is built from TRBV4-1 and TRBJ1-1; D gene unclear. Germline-derived CDR1 and CDR2 are MGHRA and YSYEKL. Trimming removed 0 bases at V and 4 bases at J, with 12 bases between. This CDR3 spans 15 amino acids. The CDR3 region has the DNA TGCGCCAGCAGCCAAGATTGGTCTAGTTTCACTGAAGCTTTCTTT. Translated: CASSQDWSSFTEAFF.

This clone was observed a few times. The CDR3 region is CASSPAGARGEQYF. The CDR3, as DNA: TGTGCCAGTAGCCCAGCGGGGGCCAGAGGGGAGCAGTACTTC. The chain is built from TRBV19 and TRBJ2-7; TRBD2 matches 8 bases. This CDR3 is 14 amino acids long. V was pared by 6 bases and J by 7 bases, with 11 bases of the junction left unmatched. The germline gives CDR1 LNHDA, CDR2 SQIVND (reference sequence).

The rearrangement uses TRBV28 and TRBJ2-7, with TRBD1 matching over 7 bases. Germline V gene lookup returns CDR1 MDHEN and CDR2 SYDVKM. The CDR3 contains 14 residues. The V gene end was trimmed by 2 bases and the J gene end by 6 bases; junction bases not matched to a gene: 7. The CDR3 reads CASSLRQSGGEQYF. The DNA of the CDR3 is TGTGCCAGCAGTTTACGCCAATCAGGGGGCGAGCAGTACTTC.

The chain joins TRBV5-8 to TRBJ2-5; a weak D match, TRBD1 (6 bases). CDR1 is SGHTS and CDR2 is YDEGEE in the germline V gene. V lost 3 bases, J lost 2 bases, and 8 bases lay in between. CDR3 size: 13 residues. CDR3 amino acids: CASSYRAQETQYF. The CDR3, as DNA: TGTGCCAGCAGCTACAGGGCACAAGAGACCCAGTACTTC.

This chain joins TRBV27 and TRBJ1-1; the match to TRBD1 covers 9 bases. J was trimmed by 4 bases and V by 4 bases; bases with no gene match: 4. Germline values: CDR1 MNHEY, CDR2 SMNVEV (reference sequence). The CDR3 has 14 residues. The chain's CDR3 is CASSYRGLVTEAFF. CDR3 DNA sequence: TGTGCCAGCAGTTACAGGGGGCTGGTCACTGAAGCTTTCTTT.

The CDR3, as DNA: TGTGCCAGCAGTTACTCGAACGCGGCAAACTATGGCTACACCTTC. This translates into CASSYSNAANYGYTF. The V and J genes are TRBV6-5 and TRBJ1-2; D not resolved. This CDR3 is built from 15 residues. V lost 0 bases, J lost 2 bases, and 10 bases lay in between. CDR1 and CDR2 (germline): MNHEY, SVGAGI.

The CDR3 loop is CASSEEAGRNQPQHF. The DNA for the CDR3 is TGTGCCAGCAGTGAAGAAGCAGGGAGGAATCAGCCCCAGCATTTT. The V call is TRBV2, the J call TRBJ1-5, with D tentatively TRBD1 (5 bases). Trimming shortened V by 1 base and J by 4 bases, and 11 bases separated the two germline ends. The CDR3 is 15 amino acids. Per the germline V gene, CDR1 is SNHLY and CDR2 is FYNNEI.

This clone came up once. The V gene is TRBV5-6, the J gene TRBJ1-1, with a tentative D call TRBD1 (5 bases). Between the trimmed V and J ends, which lost 4 bases and 1 base, there was a span of 14 bases. The CDR3 loop spans 15 amino acids. CDR1 is SGHDT and CDR2 is YYEEEE in the germline V gene. The CDR3 coding sequence is TGTGCCAGCAGCCTGTCGCTTACAGGGAACACTGAAGCTTTCTTT. As protein: CASSLSLTGNTEAFF.